This T cell receptor beta chain was recovered during a study of glioma-infiltrating T cells. Note on this clonotype: Its antigen is unidentified.

Study-wide results and caveats: Very few CDR3 sequences were shared between tissue and blood. Above-expected tissue-blood divergence occurred in all gliomas, most in low-grade ones.

Trimming cost V 5 bases and J 0 bases, with 13 bases left between them. Per germline, CDR1 MDHEN and CDR2 SYDVKM. The CDR3 runs 16 residues. The iRepertoire nested amplicon-rescue multiplex PCR amplified TCR alpha and beta CDR3s from RNA. One-step reverse transcription and amplification started from about 100-400 ng of tissue mRNA or PBMC total RNA. TCRdb fed the multiplex PCR reads into MiXCR, producing one record per CDR3 protein. The repertoire includes some 160,000 distinct CDR3 sequences, about 40% of them detected once, and 5% to 5.5% sits in the top ten. Sequenced sample: glioma tissue, nonneoplastic brain tissue, or PBMCs (not recorded which). The TCR comes from a human donor with low-grade glioma or glioblastoma, undergoing nonglioma brain surgery, or in good health (not recorded which). The V gene is TRBV28, the J gene TRBJ2-2, with D perhaps matching TRBD1 (6 bases). CDR3 in amino acids: CASSPLGGSNTGELFF. In DNA, the CDR3 is TGTGCCAGCAGTCCCCTTGGGGGCTCGAACACCGGGGAGCTGTTTTTT.